A selection of T cell receptor beta chains follows, all from one sample in a study of cytomegalovirus exposure and HLA in healthy donors. Here immunoSEQ multiplex PCR was the method, and the copy in TCRdb shows in-frame clones only, minus some. The data contain some 150,000 clones, around 90% of them singletons. The sample taken for sequencing was PBMCs. Receptor source: a woman aged 25 to 45 in good health and CMV-seronegative. CDR3s include the opening cysteine and the closing phenylalanine or tryptophan. D genes are given only for firm matches. Clone size, where shown, is once, few, many, or a class for clones that have expanded.

size,J,D,V,CDR3,DNA
.,TRBJ2-3,TRBD1,TRBV2,CASRGRQGSTDTQYF,TGTGCCAGCAGGGGCCGACAGGGTAGCACAGATACGCAGTATTTT
.,TRBJ1-2,.,TRBV29-1,CSVQRGIYGYTF,TGCAGCGTTCAAAGGGGTATCTATGGCTACACCTTC
.,TRBJ2-1,TRBD1,TRBV29-1,CSARTGGNEQFF,TGCAGCGCCCGGACAGGGGGCAATGAGCAGTTCTTC
.,TRBJ2-5,.,TRBV7-6,CASSPGKGETQYF,TGTGCCAGCAGCCCAGGGAAAGGGGAGACCCAGTACTTC
.,TRBJ2-7,TRBD1,TRBV6-6,CASTGTGLYSYEQYF,TGTGCCAGCACAGGGACAGGGTTATACTCCTACGAGCAGTACTTC
.,TRBJ1-3,.,TRBV7-9,CASSRLITGVAGNTIYF,TGTGCCAGCAGCCGATTGATCACCGGTGTAGCTGGAAACACCATATATTTT
.,TRBJ2-7,TRBD1,TRBV6-1,CASSERRDSIWEQYF,TGTGCCAGCAGTGAAAGACGGGACAGTATTTGGGAGCAGTACTTC
.,TRBJ1-2,.,TRBV28,CASSPGSNYGYTF,TGTGCCAGTTCCCCGGGGAGTAACTATGGCTACACCTTC
few,TRBJ1-1,TRBD1,TRBV27,CASRPRQGSTEAFF,TGTGCCAGCAGACCCCGACAGGGGAGCACTGAAGCTTTCTTT
.,TRBJ2-2,TRBD2,TRBV27,CASSLLGGRGTGELFF,TGTGCCAGCAGTTTATTGGGCGGGAGGGGCACCGGGGAGCTGTTTTTT
.,TRBJ2-5,TRBD2,TRBV7-9,CASSPWTSAKEETQYF,TGTGCCAGCAGCCCCTGGACTAGCGCCAAGGAAGAGACCCAGTACTTC
.,TRBJ1-5,.,TRBV11-2,CASSLAPNQPQHF,TGTGCCAGCAGCTTAGCCCCAAATCAGCCCCAGCATTTT
.,TRBJ1-1,TRBD1,TRBV7-9,CASSPQGAGTEAFF,TGTGCCAGCAGCCCCCAGGGGGCAGGGACTGAAGCTTTCTTT
.,TRBJ1-5,.,TRBV7-9,CSSSLGRGPQHF,TGTTCCAGCAGCTTAGGGCGAGGGCCCCAGCATTTT
.,TRBJ2-2,.,TRBV5-6,CASSLLNRDTGELFF,TGTGCCAGCAGCCTCCTCAACAGGGACACCGGGGAGCTGTTTTTT
.,TRBJ2-5,.,TRBV11-2,CASSLSPGLLETQYF,TGTGCCAGCAGCTTATCACCGGGACTGCTAGAGACCCAGTACTTC
.,TRBJ1-2,TRBD1,TRBV30,CAWSLLGQGASYGYTF,TGTGCCTGGAGTTTACTTGGACAGGGGGCTAGCTATGGCTACACCTTC
.,TRBJ2-1,TRBD1,TRBV6-6,CASTRQGANEQFF,TGTGCCAGCACCCGACAGGGGGCTAATGAGCAGTTCTTC
.,TRBJ2-4,.,TRBV2,CASSVGGNIQYF,TGTGCCAGCAGTGTTGGCGGAAACATTCAGTACTTC
.,TRBJ1-1,.,TRBV21-1,CASSKVCSYKGKDTEAFF,TGTGCCAGCAGCAAAGTTTGCAGTTACAAGGGGAAGGACACTGAAGCTTTCTTT
.,TRBJ2-5,TRBD1,TRBV27,CASSSRTGHETQYF,TGTGCCAGCAGTTCCCGGACAGGGCACGAGACCCAGTACTTC
.,TRBJ2-7,.,TRBV14,CASSLRLTASYEQYF,TGTGCCAGCAGCCTACGATTGACAGCATCCTACGAGCAGTACTTC
.,TRBJ2-1,TRBD1,TRBV5-6,CASSLQGRYNEQFF,TGTGCCAGCAGCTTACAGGGGCGCTACAATGAGCAGTTCTTC
.,TRBJ2-3,.,TRBV6-5,CASSYSTGFTTDTQYF,TGTGCCAGCAGTTACTCAACGGGATTCACGACAGATACGCAGTATTTT
.,TRBJ1-1,TRBD1,TRBV10-3,CAISEWSRTGSYTEAFF,TGTGCCATCAGTGAGTGGTCCCGGACAGGGTCATACACTGAAGCTTTCTTT
once,TRBJ2-1,.,TRBV7-9,CASSLDGSGYNEQFF,TGTGCCAGCAGCTTAGATGGTAGCGGCTACAATGAGCAGTTCTTC
.,TRBJ2-1,TRBD2,TRBV15,CATSTGLAGGHEQFF,TGTGCCACCAGCACAGGACTAGCGGGAGGCCATGAGCAGTTCTTC
.,TRBJ2-1,TRBD2,TRBV28,CASSRALAGVGEFENEQFF,TGTGCCAGCAGTCGAGCACTAGCGGGAGTAGGTGAATTTGAGAATGAGCAGTTCTTC
.,TRBJ1-3,.,TRBV2,CASSEAMTGLDTIYF,TGTGCCAGCAGTGAAGCGATGACAGGCTTAGACACCATATATTTT